These T cell receptor beta chains were read from a single sample in a study of response to subunit inactivated influenza vaccine. TCRdb reanalysed the RT-PCR reads using MiXCR and keeps one entry per CDR3 protein. The sample includes 530,000 or so distinct CDR3 sequences, over 25% seen only once; the top ten take 1.9%. Material: CD4+ T cells sorted from PBMCs, obtained approximately 5 days after vaccination. These TCRs come from a man aged 50-59 years who received an inactivated influenza vaccine. Each CDR3 is given with its conserved first and last residue. A D gene is named only where the DNA matches it firmly.

d_call,v_call,cdr3_aa
.,TRBV27,CASSLVGWETQYF
.,TRBV11-2,CASSPGNTDTQYF
.,TRBV19,CASRRDANTEAFF
.,TRBV29-1,CSVEPGVDTQYF
.,TRBV20-1,CSASTSMETQYF
TRBD2,TRBV5-1,CASSDRTSGGEQYF
TRBD1,TRBV7-9,CASSRGQDYEQYF
TRBD1,TRBV5-6,CASSWGWTGGRSYEQYF
TRBD2,TRBV7-2,CASSLLAGVLEQYF
TRBD2,TRBV4-2,CASSQLAGAGELFF
TRBD2,TRBV7-7,CASSSASGGDEQFF
.,TRBV11-2,CASSLLSRGTEAFF
TRBD1,TRBV7-9,CASSLAPRGRFNEQFF
.,TRBV28,CASSLGRVRNNEQFF
.,TRBV4-1,CASSRGEASSYNEQFF
TRBD2,TRBV12-3/TRBV12-4,CASSSPSGPTPYEQYF
TRBD1,TRBV24-1,CATSEGQGVTDTQYF
TRBD2,TRBV30,CAWSVTASGRDEQFF
TRBD2,TRBV29-1,CSVLGTSGRRTDTQYF
.,TRBV11-2,CASSFYSTDTQYF
TRBD2,TRBV14,CASSQDWRLAGEETQYF
.,TRBV12-3/TRBV12-4,CASSLGQRDYGYTF
TRBD1,TRBV4-1,CASSPYGGTVNTEAFF
TRBD1,TRBV18,CASSAQGSHTDTQYF
.,TRBV29-1,CSASPGEGYGYTF
TRBD1,TRBV4-1,CASSQVTGVAGYTF
.,TRBV15,CATSQMISYEQYF
TRBD1,TRBV29-1,CSVRTGSTGELFF
.,TRBV5-1,CASSLGSVHTDTQYF
.,TRBV11-2,CASSLQTDTQYF
.,TRBV21-1,CAHPDTIFLNTEAFF
.,TRBV6-1,CASRVQGLSLNYGYTF
.,TRBV12-3/TRBV12-4,CASKVDGSSGNTIYF
TRBD2,TRBV20-1,CSAPGTSSYNEQFF
TRBD2,TRBV6-2/TRBV6-3,CASSYVRRGNEQFF
.,TRBV6-2/TRBV6-3,CASSYQQNYGYTF
.,TRBV2,CASSEQMPLYGYTF
.,TRBV6-1,CASSEGWGSPLHF
.,TRBV5-1,CASSLARQYNSPLHF
TRBD2,TRBV6-1,CASRTSGGGEQYF
.,TRBV5-1,CASSLARSTDTQYF
.,TRBV12-3/TRBV12-4,CASSFSGTEAFF
.,TRBV27,CASTLDRETTYEQYF
.,TRBV20-1,CSARDTATRGYEQYF
.,TRBV24-1,CATSDLSARANEQFF
TRBD1,TRBV20-1,CSATLGQSIPTSKNIQYF